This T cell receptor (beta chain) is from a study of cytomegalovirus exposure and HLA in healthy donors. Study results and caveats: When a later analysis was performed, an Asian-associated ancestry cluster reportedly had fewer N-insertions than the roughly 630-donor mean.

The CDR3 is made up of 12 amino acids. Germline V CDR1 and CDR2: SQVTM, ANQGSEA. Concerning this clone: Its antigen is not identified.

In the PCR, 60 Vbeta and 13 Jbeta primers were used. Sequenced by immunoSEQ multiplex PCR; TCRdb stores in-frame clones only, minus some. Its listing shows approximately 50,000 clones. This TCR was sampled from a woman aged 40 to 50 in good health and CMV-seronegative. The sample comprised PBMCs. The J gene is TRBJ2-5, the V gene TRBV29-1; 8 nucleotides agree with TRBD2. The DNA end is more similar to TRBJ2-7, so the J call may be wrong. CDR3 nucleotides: TGCAGCGTGACTAGCGTCTCCTACGAGCAGTACTTC. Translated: CSVTSVSYEQYF.